The TCR beta chain described here comes from a study of blood T cells in healthy people across ages. Study-level points and caveats: With donor CMV status unknown, expanded clonotype changes were possibly confounded. Using unsorted PBMCs precluded a conclusive naive versus antigen-experienced comparison.

Details on this clonotype: The antigen remains unidentified.

From germline, CDR1 is DFQATT and CDR2 SNEGSKA (reference sequence). The CDR3 has 11 amino acids. The germline V and J ends were trimmed by 8 bases and 4 bases, with 10 bases remaining between them. Donors were healthy Caucasian individuals from Russia aged about 6 to 90. A J-beta primer mix and a sample-barcoded 5' primer were used in a second PCR of roughly 6 to 12 cycles. Researchers report that each sample yielded at least 2.5 million CDR3-containing paired-end reads. One entry per CDR3 protein, called by TCRdb with MiXCR from the 5' RACE reads. The profile shows 1.5 million to 2 million distinct CDR3 sequences, roughly 50% of them singletons.

The sequence was obtained from a woman aged 40 to 55 in good health. The rearrangement links TRBV20-1 to TRBJ2-3; unclear D gene. The sequenced sample was blood. The CDR3: CSPFLPDTQYF. The CDR3 DNA reads as TGCAGTCCATTCTTACCAGATACGCAGTATTTT.